This T cell receptor beta chain came from a study of cytomegalovirus exposure and HLA in healthy donors. The PCR was carried out with 60 Vbeta primers and 13 Jbeta primers. TCRdb's table, derived via immunoSEQ multiplex PCR, lists solely in-frame clones and lacks some. The sample table includes some 110,000 clones. CDR1 KGHSH and CDR2 LQKENI come from the germline V gene. The V gene lost 5 bases and the J gene lost 5 bases, with 13 bases spanning the gap. The CDR3 totals 14 residues. Concerning this clone itself: The target antigen is unknown.

The study, taken as a whole, reports: The classifier reportedly diagnosed cytomegalovirus status with high sensitivity and specificity. Most TCR sequences were seen very rarely across donors, but some public TCRs occurred in many. In an earlier analysis, in 540 or so donors, most V segments appeared productive either ~90% or ~30% of the time.

While unrecorded immune exposures were likely, the donors were nominally healthy when sampled. This clonotype originated in a man in his late teens or twenties in good health and CMV-seronegative. The chain has TRBV18 and TRBJ1-5; tentatively, D is TRBD1 (6 bases). Sample: PBMCs. The CDR3 reads CASSRYRDDQPQHF. Written as DNA, the CDR3 is TGTGCCAGCTCAAGGTACAGGGATGATCAGCCCCAGCATTTT.